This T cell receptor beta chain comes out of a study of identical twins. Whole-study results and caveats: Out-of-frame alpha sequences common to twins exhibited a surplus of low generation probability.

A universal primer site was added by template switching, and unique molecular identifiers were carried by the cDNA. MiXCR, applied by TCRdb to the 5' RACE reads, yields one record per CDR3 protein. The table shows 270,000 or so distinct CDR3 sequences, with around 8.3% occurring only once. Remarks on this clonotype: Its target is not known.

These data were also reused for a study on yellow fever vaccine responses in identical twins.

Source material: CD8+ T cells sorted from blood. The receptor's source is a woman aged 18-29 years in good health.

The CDR3 DNA is TGCAGTGCTAGGCTCGGGACCCAAAATGGGGAGCAGTTCTTC. Translating it yields CSARLGTQNGEQFF. The chain has TRBV20-1 and TRBJ2-1; possibly TRBD1 or TRBD2 for D (5 bases each). Trimming took 3 bases from V and 10 from J, leaving 19 bases between them. The CDR3 runs to 14 residues. Looked up from germline, CDR1 is DFQATT and CDR2 is SNEGSKA (reference sequence).